One and the same sample provided the 25 T cell receptor beta chains below, sequenced in a study of T cells in Graves' hyperthyroidism and ophthalmopathy. Using RNA transcripts as the source, TCR beta CDR3 regions were amplified. A first-round RT-PCR of the TCR CDR3 used the HTBI primer set. TCRdb independently ran MiXCR on the multiplex PCR reads; one entry per CDR3 protein. In the table there are 660,000 or so distinct CDR3 sequences, less than 25% of which are singletons. The sample was blood. These receptor sequences come from a man under 40 with Graves' ophthalmopathy.

This clonotype was observed at least ten times. This chain uses TRBV30 with TRBJ2-5; 9 bases are shared with TRBD1. The CDR3 is 14 residues long. Losses at the gene ends were 1 base for V and 2 bases for J; bases not matched to a gene: 2. CDR1 is GTSNPN, CDR2 SVGIG, per germline (reference sequence). CDR3 sequence reads: CAWSADRGQETQYF. In DNA form, the CDR3 reads TGTGCCTGGAGTGCGGACAGGGGACAAGAGACCCAGTACTTC.

The J gene is TRBJ2-2, the V gene TRBV4-3; D is possibly TRBD2 (5 bases). Trimming took 0 bases from V and 9 from J, leaving 14 bases between them. Germline CDR1 and CDR2: LGHNA and YSLEER. The CDR3 contains 15 residues. CDR3: CASSQESLGSRELFF. The CDR3 DNA reads TGCGCCAGCAGCCAAGAATCCCTAGGGAGCAGGGAGCTGTTTTTT.

V gene TRBV28 combines with J gene TRBJ2-5; D is possibly TRBD1 (6 bases). Germline CDR1 reads MDHEN; CDR2 reads SYDVKM. Trimming took off 11 bases at V and 3 bases at J, with 19 bases between the two ends. This CDR3 has 14 amino acids. CDR3 in DNA: TGTGCCGCGAAACTTACAGGGTGGGAAGAGACCCAGTACTTC. The encoded protein is CAAKLTGWEETQYF. Combining the CDR3 with reference TRBV28 and TRBJ2-5 gives the whole variable domain DVKVTQSSRYLVKRTGEKVFLECVQDMDHENMFWYRQDPGLGLRLIYFSYDVKMKEKGDIPEGYSVSREKKERFSLILESASTNQTSMYLCAAKLTGWEETQYFGPGTRLLVL.

This clonotype has just a few counts. The chain links TRBV27 to TRBJ2-1, with TRBD2 as a possible D gene (5 bases). CDR1 is MNHEY, CDR2 SMNVEV, per germline (reference sequence). V was clipped by 3 bases and J by 4 bases, with 13 bases between them. This CDR3 is 15 amino acids long. CDR3 sequence: CASSFEGSLYNEQFF. The CDR3 bases are TGTGCCAGCAGTTTCGAGGGCTCCCTTTACAATGAGCAGTTCTTC.

This clonotype was detected once. A clone one base away is much larger, so this may be a read error. In DNA, the CDR3 is TGTGCCAGCAGTACGGGCAGGGCTATAAGGAACTATGGCTACACCTTC. Its translation: CASSTGRAIRNYGYTF. The chain carries TRBV14 and TRBJ1-2; D perhaps matches TRBD1 (5 bases). The CDR3 extends over 16 amino acids. Trimming removed 6 bases from V and 2 bases from J, with 19 bases in between. CDR1 SGHDN and CDR2 FVKESK come from the germline V gene.

This clonotype has more than one count but fewer than ten. The chain combines TRBV6-2 or TRBV6-3 with TRBJ2-5; the D gene could be TRBD1 or TRBD2 (6 bases each). The CDR3 covers 15 residues. CDR1 and CDR2 from the germline V gene are MNHEY and SVGEGT. V lost 4 bases and J 1 base, leaving 13 bases between the germline ends. CDR3 DNA sequence: TGTGCCAGCAGTTGGAGCGGAGGGGGCCAAGAGACCCAGTACTTC. Translating gives CASSWSGGGQETQYF.

This clonotype has just a few counts. V and J are TRBV12-3 or TRBV12-4 and TRBJ2-1, with 10 bases lining up with TRBD1. Trimming at V came to 1 base and at J to 5 bases, leaving 5 bases not matched to a gene. The CDR3 contains 16 residues. The CDR3 loop reads CASSLEGTGVNNEQFF. The CDR3 nucleotides are TGTGCCAGCAGTTTAGAAGGGACAGGGGTCAACAATGAGCAGTTCTTC.

This clonotype turned up a few times. The junction shows a germline mismatch at one end, possibly a read error. The chain combines TRBV28 with TRBJ1-5; possibly TRBD1 for D (6 bases). The CDR3 has 15 amino acids. Germline loops: CDR1 MDHEN, CDR2 SYDVKM. The CDR3 DNA reads as TGTGCCAGCAGTATATGGGACACTAGCAATCAGCCCCAGCATTTT. Translated: CASSIWDTSNQPQHF.

CDR3 DNA sequence: TGCAGTGCCGGGGGGACTGAACAAGAAAACATTCAGTACTTC. Translating gives CSAGGTEQENIQYF. The rearrangement uses TRBV20-1 and TRBJ2-4, with TRBD2 identical over 7 bases. V lost 6 bases, J lost 5 bases, and 10 bases stayed unmatched. Germline V lookup: CDR1 DFQATT, CDR2 SNEGSKA (reference sequence). The CDR3 extends over 14 amino acids.

This clonotype was observed many times. The genes are TRBV28 and TRBJ2-5; tentative D call: TRBD2 (6 bases). The CDR3 extends over 12 amino acids. Germline V gene lookup returns CDR1 MDHEN and CDR2 SYDVKM. The V end was cut by 8 bases, the J end by 5 bases, with 12 bases between. As DNA, the CDR3 is TGTGCCAGCCGGGCAGGAGGGGAGACCCAGTACTTC. It is translated as CASRAGGETQYF.

Notes on this clonotype: With a much larger clone just one base away, this may be a read error. The chain is built from TRBV12-3 or TRBV12-4 and TRBJ2-1; the D gene is possibly TRBD1 (6 bases). The length of the CDR3 is 15 residues. Trimming stripped 10 bases from V and 4 bases from J, with 20 bases between. DNA for the CDR3: TGTGCCAACAGCCTTACAGGGACCTTTTACAATGAGCAGTTCTTC. It is translated as CANSLTGTFYNEQFF.

The genes are TRBV19 and TRBJ2-1; the D gene is possibly TRBD2 (5 bases). The length of the CDR3 is 15 residues. Germline CDR1 LNHDA, CDR2 SQIVND (reference sequence). V dropped 4 bases and J dropped 0 bases, with 10 bases sitting between them. The CDR3 nucleotides are TGTGCCAGTAGTAGGACTGCGAGCTCCTACAATGAGCAGTTCTTC. This sequence encodes CASSRTASSYNEQFF.

This clonotype was observed many times. The gene calls are TRBV5-6 and TRBJ1-4, with 7 bases lining up with TRBD1. The CDR3 loop spans 14 amino acids. In germline, CDR1 is SGHDT, CDR2 YYEEEE. V lost 4 bases, J lost 5 bases, and 5 bases stayed unmatched. DNA of the CDR3: TGTGCCAGCAGCACCCGGGACAGCAATGAAAAACTGTTTTTT. Residues: CASSTRDSNEKLFF.

This clonotype was observed a few times. The CDR3 DNA follows: TGTGCCAGCAGTTTAGTGTCAGTCCCTTACAATGAGCAGTTCTTC. It codes for CASSLVSVPYNEQFF. The chain is built from TRBV28 and TRBJ2-1; D unresolved. The V and J ends lost 2 bases and 4 bases respectively, with 12 bases between them. The germline V gene encodes CDR1 MDHEN and CDR2 SYDVKM. The CDR3 totals 15 residues.

This clonotype came up a few times. The J gene is TRBJ2-2, the V gene TRBV11-2; TRBD2 agrees at 9 bases. CDR1 is SGHAT, CDR2 FQNNGV, per germline. The trim removed 1 base at V and 5 bases at J, leaving 2 bases unmatched. The CDR3 is 15 residues long. In DNA, the CDR3 is TGTGCCAGCAGCTTAGTACTAGCGGGTACCGGGGAGCTGTTTTTT. This translates into CASSLVLAGTGELFF.

This clonotype appeared a few times. The chain carries TRBV5-1 and TRBJ2-1; TRBD1 matches 7 bases. The CDR3 totals 13 residues. Germline assignment: CDR1 SGHRS and CDR2 YFSETQ. Germline trimming cut 4 bases from V and 8 bases from J; bases unmatched to any gene: 6. The CDR3 DNA reads as TGCGCCAGCAGCCGACAGGGTAGCGATGAGCAGTTCTTC. Its translation: CASSRQGSDEQFF. Drawing the rest from reference TRBV5-1 and TRBJ2-1, the complete variable domain is KAGVTQTPRYLIKTRGQQVTLSCSPISGHRSVSWYQQTPGQGLQFLFEYFSETQRNKGNFPGRFSGRQFSNSRSEMNVSTLELGDSALYLCASSRQGSDEQFFGPGTRLTVL.

The gene calls are TRBV5-1 and TRBJ2-2, with a tentative D call TRBD2 (7 bases). Germline V gene data show CDR1 as SGHRS and CDR2 as YFSETQ. This CDR3 is 15 amino acids long. Trimming left V 5 bases short and J 6 bases short, with 17 bases between. CDR3 DNA sequence: TGCGCCAGCAGACCGGGGGGACATTCTCCCGGGGAGCTGTTTTTT. It is translated as CASRPGGHSPGELFF.

This clonotype was counted a few times. The V and J genes are TRBV20-1 and TRBJ2-3; 7 bases fit TRBD2. The V and J ends lost 3 bases and 2 bases, in that order; junction bases with no gene match: 2. Germline CDR1 DFQATT, CDR2 SNEGSKA (reference sequence). The CDR3 has 13 amino acids. CDR3 DNA sequence: TGCAGTGCTAGGGGGGGGTTCACAGATACGCAGTATTTT. Amino acid sequence: CSARGGFTDTQYF.

Ten or more counts support this clonotype. The J gene is TRBJ2-2, the V gene TRBV12-3 or TRBV12-4, with a weak D call TRBD2 (5 bases). The CDR3 has 14 residues. V lost 6 bases to trimming and J lost 0 bases, with 8 bases between them. CDR3 DNA sequence: TGTGCCAGCAGCTCCGGGGCGAACACCGGGGAGCTGTTTTTT. It codes for CASSSGANTGELFF.

Only a few counts were recorded for this clonotype. The chain couples TRBV11-2 to TRBJ2-5; no reliable D call. There are 15 residues in the CDR3. Germline-derived CDR1 and CDR2 are SGHAT and FQNNGV. The germline V and J ends were trimmed by 0 bases and 4 bases, with 12 bases remaining between them. CDR3 amino acids: CASSLEGLVRETQYF. CDR3 coding DNA: TGTGCCAGCAGCTTAGAAGGGTTGGTTAGAGAGACCCAGTACTTC.

This clonotype was seen more than once but under ten times. The chain carries TRBV6-1 and TRBJ2-3, with D hard to call. Trimming pared 2 bases from V and 0 bases from J, leaving 9 bases between. Germline V gene sequence: CDR1 MNHNS, CDR2 SASEGT. The CDR3 has 15 residues. CDR3 residues: CASSETVTSTDTQYF. The DNA of the CDR3 is TGTGCCAGCAGTGAAACAGTTACTAGCACAGATACGCAGTATTTT.

The rearrangement joins TRBV9 to TRBJ1-4; D perhaps matches TRBD1 (5 bases). CDR3 length equals 12 residues. V gave up 5 bases and J gave up 8 bases, with 10 bases separating them. Germline V gives CDR1 SGDLS, CDR2 YYNGEE. CDR3 loop: CASSGAEEKLFF. In nucleotides, the CDR3 is TGTGCCAGCAGTGGGGCGGAGGAAAAACTGTTTTTT.

This clonotype has at least ten counts. The chain couples TRBV5-1 to TRBJ1-1; D perhaps matches TRBD1 (6 bases). This CDR3 region has 13 residues. CDR1 is SGHRS and CDR2 is YFSETQ in the germline V gene. Between the trimmed V and J ends, which lost 4 bases and 10 bases, there was a span of 17 bases. In DNA, the CDR3 is TGCGCCAGCAGCCCCGAGGGGGATTCAAGAGCTTTCTTT. The encoded protein is CASSPEGDSRAFF.

The chain carries TRBV7-2 and TRBJ2-4, with D perhaps TRBD2 (5 bases). V lost 1 base and J 0 bases, leaving 7 bases between the germline ends. In germline, CDR1 is SGHTA, CDR2 FQGNSA. CDR3 size: 15 residues. The CDR3 region is CASSLVGVAKNIQYF. The DNA of the CDR3 is TGTGCCAGCAGCTTAGTCGGGGTAGCCAAAAACATTCAGTACTTC. The whole variable domain, filled in from reference TRBV7-2 and TRBJ2-4, reads GAGVSQSPSNKVTEKGKDVELRCDPISGHTALYWYRQSLGQGLEFLIYFQGNSAPDKSGLPSDRFSAERTGGSVSTLTIQRTQQEDSAVYLCASSLVGVAKNIQYFGAGTRLSVL.

The chain uses TRBV13 and TRBJ2-1; 8 bases align to TRBD1. The junction had 9 bases not matched to a gene; V was cut back by 4 bases and J by 4 bases. Germline CDR1 and CDR2: PRHDT and FYEKMQ (reference sequence). CDR3 length equals 16 residues. Here the CDR3 reads CASSSSGTGEYNEQFF. In DNA, the CDR3 is TGTGCCAGCAGCTCGTCCGGGACAGGAGAATACAATGAGCAGTTCTTC.